The 30 T cell receptor beta chains below were found in one sample sequenced in a study of neurological immune-mediated disorders. TCRdb redid the calling of the 5' RACE reads with MiXCR, one entry per CDR3 protein. The sample consists of over 35,000 distinct CDR3 sequences, around 4.5% of them appearing once. Material: PBMCs. All receptors derive from an older woman with multiple sclerosis.

This clonotype was picked up many times. The CDR3 loop reads CASSVRDAEAFF. The CDR3 bases are TGTGCCAGCAGTGTAAGGGACGCTGAAGCTTTCTTT. V usage is TRBV2 and J usage is TRBJ1-1, with TRBD1 as a possible D gene (5 bases). The CDR3 spans 12 residues. Germline V gives CDR1 SNHLY, CDR2 FYNNEI. Between the trimmed V and J ends, which lost 4 bases and 6 bases, there was a span of 9 bases.

This rearrangement joins TRBV20-1 to TRBJ2-5; D tentatively fits TRBD1 or TRBD2 (5 bases each). The CDR3 is 16 residues long. V lost 1 base and J 1 base, leaving 16 bases between the germline ends. Germline V lookup: CDR1 DFQATT, CDR2 SNEGSKA (reference sequence). CDR3 DNA sequence: TGCAGTGCTAGAGCACCCCCCCGGGGCTCCCAAGAGACCCAGTACTTC. Its translation: CSARAPPRGSQETQYF.

In its sample, this clonotype was seen many times. V gene TRBV5-6 combines with J gene TRBJ2-7, with TRBD1 identical over 8 bases. V lost 0 bases and J lost 1; bases outside the gene matches: 3. The CDR3 consists of 15 residues. The V gene's germline CDR1 is SGHDT and CDR2 YYEEEE. CDR3 loop: CASSLEWTGSYEQYF. The CDR3 nucleotides read TGTGCCAGCAGCTTGGAGTGGACAGGGTCCTACGAGCAGTACTTC.

The sample holds many counts of this clonotype. This sequence joins TRBV4-3 and TRBJ2-1, with 8 nucleotides matching TRBD1. This CDR3 is 13 amino acids long. Losses at the gene ends were 4 bases for V and 10 bases for J; bases not matched to a gene: 6. Germline V gives CDR1 LGHNA, CDR2 YSLEER. The CDR3 spells CASSLVNRGEQFF. The CDR3 nucleotides are TGCGCCAGCAGCCTAGTTAACAGGGGGGAGCAGTTCTTC.

This clonotype was detected many times. The chain has TRBV20-1 and TRBJ2-3; D remains unclear. Germline V gene lookup returns CDR1 DFQATT and CDR2 SNEGSKA (reference sequence). V was cut by 4 bases and J by 0 bases, with 8 bases left in between. This CDR3 is 13 amino acids long. The CDR3 loop reads CSAKPGSTDTQYF. CDR3 nucleotide sequence: TGCAGTGCTAAGCCCGGTAGCACAGATACGCAGTATTTT.

This clonotype came up many times. V is TRBV4-1 and J is TRBJ2-7; the D is unclear. Deletions cut 0 bases from V and 1 base from J, with 10 bases between. This CDR3 is 15 amino acids long. Looked up from germline, CDR1 is MGHRA and CDR2 is YSYEKL. CDR3 DNA: TGCGCCAGCAGCCAAGAAGAACAGACTTCCTACGAGCAGTACTTC. Its protein is CASSQEEQTSYEQYF.

About this clonotype itself: A junction end diverges from the germline sequence, so it may reflect a read error. V is TRBV5-6 and J is TRBJ1-5; 7 bases align to TRBD1. CDR1 is SGHDT, CDR2 YYEEEE, per germline. The CDR3 extends over 17 amino acids. CDR3 DNA sequence: TGTGCCAGCAGCCAGGCGACAGGGAGTAGGCTCAATCAGCCCCAGAATTTT. Translated: CASSQATGSRLNQPQNF.

This clonotype was seen a few times. A read error may account for a junction end that differs from germline. This chain links TRBV3-1 with TRBJ1-5; D remains unclear. Germline assignment: CDR1 LGHDT and CDR2 YNNKEL (reference sequence). This CDR3 is built from 14 residues. For the CDR3, the DNA is TGTGCCAGCAGCCAAGATGCGTCCAGAGGGCCCCAACATTTT. Amino acids: CASSQDASRGPQHF.

The chain joins TRBV3-1 to TRBJ2-1; D might be TRBD1 or TRBD2, each matching 5 bases. The CDR3 has 13 residues. Germline-derived CDR1 and CDR2 are LGHDT and YNNKEL (reference sequence). V shed 8 bases and J shed 10 bases, with 18 bases lying between them. CDR3 nucleotide sequence: TGTGCCAGCGGCCGCTCCGGGGCCCGCGAGCAGTTCTTC. Translated, it gives CASGRSGAREQFF.

This clonotype was seen many times. This chain connects TRBV7-9 to TRBJ1-1; unclear D gene. This CDR3 is 12 amino acids long. Germline assignment: CDR1 SEHNR and CDR2 FQNEAQ (reference sequence). V was clipped by 2 bases and J by 4 bases, with 5 bases between them. In DNA form, the CDR3 reads TGTGCCAGCAGCTTAAGTCTCACTGAAGCTTTCTTT. This translates into CASSLSLTEAFF.

This clonotype was detected many times. The chain employs TRBV15 and TRBJ1-5, with a tentative D call TRBD1 (6 bases). The germline gives CDR1 LNHNV, CDR2 YYDKDF (reference sequence). This CDR3 comprises 17 residues. V lost 5 bases to trimming and J lost 6 bases, with 23 bases between them. The CDR3 DNA sequence: TGTGCCACCAGCCTCTCGGGGACATTCGGGGCAGGTCAGCCCCAGCATTTT. Translated: CATSLSGTFGAGQPQHF.

This clonotype was counted at least ten times. The rearrangement uses TRBV7-2 and TRBJ2-5, with D possibly matching TRBD2 (6 bases). Germline V gives CDR1 SGHTA, CDR2 FQGNSA. V was pared by 3 bases and J by 1 base, with 6 bases between. The CDR3 has 13 amino acids. For the CDR3, the DNA is TGTGCCAGCAGCTTGGGACTCCAAGAGACCCAGTACTTC. Translated: CASSLGLQETQYF.

The chain uses TRBV2 and TRBJ2-3; D perhaps matches TRBD1 (6 bases). Germline CDR1 reads SNHLY; CDR2 reads FYNNEI. The V end was cut by 8 bases, the J end by 2 bases, with 14 bases between. CDR3 length: 14 amino acids. The CDR3 DNA follows: TGTGCCAGCGGGACAAGGGGATTCACAGATACGCAGTATTTT. Protein sequence: CASGTRGFTDTQYF.

In nucleotides, the CDR3 is TGCAGTGCTAGCACTAGCGGGGTCTCTAGCACAGATACGCAGTATTTT. Translated: CSASTSGVSSTDTQYF. This rearrangement joins TRBV20-1 to TRBJ2-3, with 10 nucleotides matching TRBD2. The CDR3 totals 16 residues. Trimming cost V 3 bases and J 0 bases; bases outside gene matches: 6. Germline CDR1 and CDR2: DFQATT and SNEGSKA (reference sequence).

This clonotype was found many times. The CDR3 sequence is CASSYDGGLETQYF. CDR3 nucleotides: TGTGCCAGCAGTTACGACGGGGGCCTAGAGACCCAGTACTTC. J is TRBJ2-5 and V is TRBV6-5; D is possibly TRBD1 or TRBD2 (6 bases each). Trimming removed 2 bases from V and 4 bases from J, with 11 bases in between. Germline V gene lookup returns CDR1 MNHEY and CDR2 SVGAGI. This CDR3 comprises 14 residues.

This clonotype was recorded at least ten times. This chain connects TRBV7-2 to TRBJ1-2, with D uncertain. The V gene lost 3 bases and the J gene lost 3 bases, with 14 bases spanning the gap. This CDR3 region has 15 residues. Germline CDR1 reads SGHTA; CDR2 reads FQGNSA. CDR3 in amino acids: CASSFLPEVYYGYTF. The DNA for the CDR3 is TGTGCCAGCAGCTTTCTCCCCGAAGTCTACTATGGCTACACCTTC.

By sample share, this clonotype is medium-sized. V usage is TRBV20-1 and J usage is TRBJ1-1; the D is unclear. There are 16 residues in the CDR3. Germline V gives CDR1 DFQATT, CDR2 SNEGSKA (reference sequence). With 0 bases removed from V and 7 bases from J, the gap between germline ends came to 21 bases. The CDR3: CSARDRGGKDYDEAFF. In nucleotides, the CDR3 is TGCAGTGCTAGAGATCGCGGAGGGAAGGATTACGATGAAGCTTTCTTT.

There are many counts of this clonotype. The chain is built from TRBV5-6 and TRBJ2-2; a possible D gene is TRBD1 (6 bases). The V end lost 6 bases, the J end lost 5 bases, and 14 bases lay between the germline ends. This CDR3 is built from 14 residues. CDR1 is SGHDT, CDR2 YYEEEE, per germline. In DNA form, the CDR3 reads TGTGCCAGCACTAAGATACAGGGAACCGGGGAGCTGTTTTTT. As protein: CASTKIQGTGELFF.

This clonotype was seen at least ten times. This rearrangement joins TRBV11-2 to TRBJ2-7; 8 bases align to TRBD1. Germline-derived CDR1 and CDR2 are SGHAT and FQNNGV. The CDR3 has 14 amino acids. The V gene end was trimmed by 3 bases and the J gene end by 3 bases; junction bases not matched to a gene: 4. The CDR3 DNA reads TGTGCCAGCAGCTTGGACAGGGTCGACTACGAGCAGTACTTC. Translation: CASSLDRVDYEQYF. The variable domain in full, with the rest retrieved from reference TRBV11-2 and TRBJ2-7, is EAGVAQSPRYKIIEKRQSVAFWCNPISGHATLYWYQQILGQGPKLLIQFQNNGVVDDSQLPKDRFSAERLKGVDSTLKIQPAKLEDSAVYLCASSLDRVDYEQYFGPGTRLTVT.

This clonotype was counted at least ten times. The V and J genes are TRBV10-3 and TRBJ2-1; TRBD2 agrees at 7 bases. V lost 8 bases and J lost 7; bases outside the gene matches: 11. CDR1 is ENHRY, CDR2 SYGVKD, per germline. The CDR3 runs to 14 residues. CDR3 sequence (DNA): TGTGCCATCTCAAACGGACTAGTGGTAAATGAGCAGTTCTTC. This codes for CAISNGLVVNEQFF.

In this sample, this clonotype turned up many times. This chain connects TRBV12-3 or TRBV12-4 to TRBJ2-1, with no clear D. The CDR3 has 12 amino acids. With 7 bases removed from V and 3 bases from J, the gap between germline ends came to 7 bases. CDR3 region: CASTSDYNEQFF. In DNA form, the CDR3 reads TGTGCCAGCACCTCCGACTACAATGAGCAGTTCTTC.

The V and J genes are TRBV3-1 and TRBJ2-5; perhaps TRBD1 as D (6 bases). This CDR3 comprises 14 residues. Germline V CDR1 and CDR2: LGHDT, YNNKEL (reference sequence). V shed 3 bases and J shed 3 bases, with 11 bases lying between them. The CDR3 region is CASSHRQDKETQYF. CDR3 bases: TGTGCCAGCAGCCACAGACAGGACAAAGAGACCCAGTACTTC.

This clonotype was observed at least ten times. The chain is built from TRBV15 and TRBJ2-3, with D perhaps TRBD1 (6 bases). The CDR3 extends over 16 amino acids. Trimming stripped 7 bases from V and 4 bases from J, with 21 bases between. Germline lookup yields CDR1 LNHNV and CDR2 YYDKDF (reference sequence). The CDR3 loop reads CATTPGQGLEADTQYF. CDR3 DNA sequence: TGTGCCACCACCCCCGGGCAGGGGCTGGAGGCAGATACGCAGTATTTT.

This clonotype was detected ten times or more. The chain carries TRBV7-9 and TRBJ2-3; D is perhaps TRBD1 (5 bases). V was clipped by 5 bases and J by 4 bases, with 10 bases between them. The CDR3 contains 13 residues. CDR1 is SEHNR and CDR2 is FQNEAQ in the germline V gene (reference sequence). CDR3 sequence: CASSATGADTQYF. For the CDR3, the DNA is TGTGCCAGCAGCGCAACAGGTGCAGATACGCAGTATTTT.

This clonotype was recorded many times. This rearrangement joins TRBV20-1 to TRBJ2-1; no clear D. Trimming pared 8 bases from V and 4 bases from J, leaving 15 bases between. This CDR3 region has 13 residues. Germline assignment: CDR1 DFQATT and CDR2 SNEGSKA (reference sequence). The CDR3 loop reads CSMQQASYNEQFF. The CDR3 DNA is TGCAGTATGCAGCAGGCATCTTACAATGAGCAGTTCTTC.

This chain links TRBV20-1 with TRBJ2-1, with D possibly TRBD2 on 7 matching bases. V was trimmed by 0 bases and J by 10 bases, leaving 16 bases between them. Germline CDR1 is DFQATT and CDR2 is SNEGSKA (reference sequence). The length of the CDR3 is 14 residues. The DNA of the CDR3 is TGCAGTGCTAGAGATTTAGGGGGGGCACGGGAGCAGTTCTTC. It translates to CSARDLGGAREQFF.

This clonotype appeared many times. The chain uses TRBV7-2 and TRBJ2-3, with no clear D. The V end was cut by 3 bases, the J end by 6 bases, with 7 bases between. This CDR3 has 12 amino acids. Germline V lookup: CDR1 SGHTA, CDR2 FQGNSA. The CDR3 reads CASSLAMDTQYF. In DNA form, the CDR3 reads TGTGCCAGCAGCTTGGCCATGGATACGCAGTATTTT.

Many counts were recorded for this clonotype. The chain employs TRBV10-2 and TRBJ1-1, with 7 bases fitting TRBD1. Germline-derived CDR1 and CDR2 are WSHSY and SAAADI. The CDR3 length is 16 residues. V shed 4 bases, J shed 5 bases, and the junction held 13 bases outside the gene matches. The CDR3 reads CASSAQGPQGETEAFF. The CDR3 DNA follows: TGCGCCAGCAGTGCCCAGGGGCCCCAGGGGGAAACTGAAGCTTTCTTT.

This clonotype was picked up many times. The V and J genes are TRBV5-1 and TRBJ2-2, with unresolved D. The CDR3 loop spans 14 amino acids. Trimming left V 2 bases short and J 1 base short, with 6 bases between. Germline lookup yields CDR1 SGHRS and CDR2 YFSETQ. The chain's CDR3 is CASSFLENTGELFF. CDR3 bases: TGCGCCAGCAGCTTTCTAGAGAACACCGGGGAGCTGTTTTTT.

This clonotype was counted many times. The chain has TRBV20-1 and TRBJ2-3; 7 bases fit TRBD2. Germline V gene data show CDR1 as DFQATT and CDR2 as SNEGSKA (reference sequence). Trimming at V came to 1 base and at J to 3 bases, leaving 10 bases not matched to a gene. The CDR3 sequence is 16 residues long. CDR3 amino acids: CSARGARGGLTDTQYF. In DNA, the CDR3 is TGCAGTGCTAGAGGGGCCCGGGGAGGGCTGACAGATACGCAGTATTTT.